Included here is one TCR beta chain sequence, with context. Looked up from germline, CDR1 is SGHTA and CDR2 is FQGNSA. Trimming took off 5 bases at V and 4 bases at J, with 15 bases between the two ends. The length of the CDR3 is 15 residues. This entry is derived from a study of blood T cell repertoires in COVID-19. This table comes from immunoSEQ multiplex PCR, and its TCRdb copy is limited to in-frame clones, with some not included. The data hold 230,000 or so clones, with 84% observed a single time. Sequencing was carried out using peripheral blood. The origin of this receptor is a man aged 45-60 years with active or convalescent COVID-19. This chain links TRBV7-2 with TRBJ1-3; D is perhaps TRBD1 (6 bases). In nucleotides, the CDR3 is TGTGCCAGCAGCCTAATACAGGGAGCCGGAAACACCATATATTTT. This encodes CASSLIQGAGNTIYF.